This record covers a single T cell receptor beta chain. The authors' processing: Nucleated cell number was recorded as an estimate derived from reference gene primer amplification. Produced via immunoSEQ multiplex PCR; TCRdb's table is partial and in-frame only. V, J and clone size are those of that table, while D and trimming were read from the DNA. In the table there are about 260,000 clones, about 88% of which are singletons. Participants were aged roughly 18 to 90 years, lived in 24 US areas, and enrolled virtually. Participant reports of clinical history set cohort assignment. These data originate in a study of blood T cell repertoires in COVID-19. Whole-study context: COVID-19 samples collected from the United States, Italy and Spain covered acute and convalescent phases.

The CDR3 is 13 amino acids. V gave up 7 bases and J gave up 12 bases; unmatched junction bases: 13. CDR1 is LGHDT and CDR2 is YNNKEL in the germline V gene (reference sequence). The sample was PBMCs or T cells enriched from blood (not recorded which). J is TRBJ2-5 and V is TRBV3-1 (or the pseudogene TRBV3-2); 8 bases line up with TRBD1. This TCR derives from a man younger than 45 with acute COVID-19. The CDR3 spells CASTDRGLVYKYF. CDR3 DNA: TGTGCCAGCACCGACAGGGGCCTGGTGTATAAGTACTTC.